The 9 T cell receptor beta chains below were found in one sample sequenced in a study of response to subunit inactivated influenza vaccine. TCRdb re-called the RT-PCR reads with MiXCR, one entry per CDR3 protein. The data contain around 580,000 distinct CDR3 sequences, about 12% of them singletons. The sequencing used PBMCs from blood, collected on the day of vaccination. These receptors came from a man in his fifties who received an inactivated influenza vaccine.

This clonotype was counted ten times or more. The chain links TRBV7-9 to TRBJ2-1; 11 bases are a match to TRBD1. The CDR3 consists of 15 residues. Germline V CDR1 and CDR2: SEHNR, FQNEAQ (reference sequence). After removal of 5 bases from V and 7 bases from J, the junction contained 7 bases not matched to a gene. CDR3 DNA: TGTGCCAGCAGCCCAGGACAGGGGGCGAGGAATGAGCAGTTCTTC. Amino acid sequence: CASSPGQGARNEQFF.

This clonotype was observed a few times. V is TRBV5-1 and J is TRBJ1-4; D is uncertain. Per germline, CDR1 SGHRS and CDR2 YFSETQ. The CDR3 contains 16 residues. The V and J ends lost 4 bases and 7 bases respectively, with 20 bases between them. CDR3 residues: CASSREPGSRSEKLFF. The CDR3, as DNA: TGCGCCAGCAGCAGAGAACCCGGGTCTCGGAGTGAAAAACTGTTTTTT.

The chain joins TRBV5-6 to TRBJ2-5, with D tentatively TRBD1 (6 bases). Looked up from germline, CDR1 is SGHDT and CDR2 is YYEEEE. V was clipped by 4 bases and J by 5 bases, with 15 bases between them. This CDR3 has 14 amino acids. This chain's CDR3 is CASSPVGGGETQYF. The CDR3 DNA reads as TGTGCCAGCAGCCCGGTTGGGGGCGGGGAGACCCAGTACTTC.

This clonotype was recorded at least ten times. This sequence joins TRBV5-1 and TRBJ1-1; tentatively, D is TRBD1 (6 bases). Germline V gives CDR1 SGHRS, CDR2 YFSETQ. Trimming removed 3 bases at V and 4 bases at J, with 10 bases between. The length of the CDR3 is 13 residues. DNA of the CDR3: TGCGCCAGCAGCTCACAGGGCTTCACTGAAGCTTTCTTT. It translates to CASSSQGFTEAFF.

This clonotype was picked up a small number of times. The chain recombines TRBV28 with TRBJ2-5, with 7 bases that match TRBD2. V dropped 2 bases and J dropped 5; count of bases not matched to a gene: 11. The CDR3 runs 16 residues. Germline CDR1 and CDR2: MDHEN and SYDVKM. For the CDR3, the DNA is TGTGCCAGCAGTTTACCCTCCTCGGGGGGTTGGGAGACCCAGTACTTC. Its translation: CASSLPSSGGWETQYF. Full variable domain (outside the CDR3, taken from reference TRBV28 and TRBJ2-5): DVKVTQSSRYLVKRTGEKVFLECVQDMDHENMFWYRQDPGLGLRLIYFSYDVKMKEKGDIPEGYSVSREKKERFSLILESASTNQTSMYLCASSLPSSGGWETQYFGPGTRLLVL.

This clonotype was recorded at least ten times. The chain links TRBV29-1 to TRBJ2-5; perhaps D is TRBD1 or TRBD2 (6 bases each). The CDR3 sequence is 12 residues long. Germline V CDR1 and CDR2: SQVTM, ANQGSEA. V lost 1 base and J lost 5, with 8 bases in between. CDR3 nucleotides: TGCAGCGTTGAAGCGGGGGCGGAGACCCAGTACTTC. Its translation is CSVEAGAETQYF.

The chain links TRBV7-2 to TRBJ2-1; D possibly corresponds to TRBD2 (5 bases). The ends were cut back, 5 bases at V and 2 bases at J, with 13 bases in the middle. Per germline, CDR1 SGHTA and CDR2 FQGNSA. CDR3 length equals 15 residues. Written as DNA, the CDR3 is TGTGCCAGCAGCGTTACTAGAGGGCCCTACAATGAGCAGTTCTTC. Its protein product is CASSVTRGPYNEQFF.

This clonotype was seen ten or more times. The rearrangement joins TRBV9 to TRBJ1-1; 8 nucleotides align to TRBD1. J was trimmed by 5 bases and V by 2 bases; bases with no gene match: 5. CDR3 length: 14 residues. Germline lookup yields CDR1 SGDLS and CDR2 YYNGEE. CDR3 in DNA: TGTGCCAGCAGCGTCGGACAGGGTAGGACTGAAGCTTTCTTT. Amino acid sequence: CASSVGQGRTEAFF. Variable domain in full (rest from reference TRBV9 and TRBJ1-1): DSGVTQTPKHLITATGQRVTLRCSPRSGDLSVYWYQQSLDQGLQFLIQYYNGEERAKGNILERFSAQQFPDLHSELNLSSLELGDSALYFCASSVGQGRTEAFFGQGTRLTVV.

This clonotype was observed at least ten times. The gene calls are TRBV5-5 and TRBJ2-1; TRBD1 aligns across 7 bases. Germline lookup yields CDR1 SGHKS and CDR2 YYEKEE (reference sequence). This CDR3 spans 15 amino acids. The J segment lost 4 bases and the V segment lost 2 bases, leaving 6 bases of the junction unmatched. The CDR3 spells CASSFRGQLYNEQFF. CDR3 DNA: TGTGCCAGCAGCTTTCGGGGACAGCTATACAATGAGCAGTTCTTC.